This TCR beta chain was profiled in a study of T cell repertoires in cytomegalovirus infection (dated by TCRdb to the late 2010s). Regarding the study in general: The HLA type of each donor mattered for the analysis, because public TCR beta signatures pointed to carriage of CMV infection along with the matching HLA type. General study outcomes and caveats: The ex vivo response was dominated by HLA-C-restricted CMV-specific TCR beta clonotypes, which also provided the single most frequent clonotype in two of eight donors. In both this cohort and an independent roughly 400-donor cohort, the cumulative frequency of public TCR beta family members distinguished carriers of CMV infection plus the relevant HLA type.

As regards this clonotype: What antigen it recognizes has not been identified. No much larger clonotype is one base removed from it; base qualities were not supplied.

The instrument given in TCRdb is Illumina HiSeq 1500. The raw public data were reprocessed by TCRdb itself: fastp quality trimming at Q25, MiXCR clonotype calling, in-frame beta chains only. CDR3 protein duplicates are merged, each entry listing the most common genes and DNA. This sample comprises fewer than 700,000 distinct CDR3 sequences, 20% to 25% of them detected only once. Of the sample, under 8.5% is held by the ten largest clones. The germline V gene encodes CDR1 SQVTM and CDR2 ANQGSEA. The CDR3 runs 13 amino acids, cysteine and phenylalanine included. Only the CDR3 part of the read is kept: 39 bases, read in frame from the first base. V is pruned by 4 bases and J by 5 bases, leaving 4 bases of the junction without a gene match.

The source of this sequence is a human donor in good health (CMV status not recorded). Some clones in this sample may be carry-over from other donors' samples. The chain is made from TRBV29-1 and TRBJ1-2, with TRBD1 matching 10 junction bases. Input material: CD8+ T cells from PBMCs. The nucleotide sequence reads TGCAGCGTTGGGACAGGGGGTGAATATGGCTACACCTTC. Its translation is CSVGTGGEYGYTF.